A selection of T cell receptor beta chains follows, all from one sample in a study of regulatory T cells in long-lasting Graves disease. In TCRdb, the multiplex PCR reads were re-called with MiXCR into one record per CDR3 protein. This sample yields 400,000 to 500,000 distinct CDR3 sequences, of which 16% are seen a single time; about 23% belongs to the top ten. These data are also associated with another study on T cells in Graves' hyperthyroidism and ophthalmopathy.

The sequences come from peripheral blood mononuclear cells (PBMCs), collected at new diagnosis, from a patient treated with antithyroid drugs. Receptors were obtained from a woman under 30 with Graves disease. The CDR3 runs from the conserved cysteine through the conserved F or W. A D gene is named only where the DNA matches it firmly. Clone size is stated in some rows and not others, as once, few, many or a class when expanded.

cdr3_length j_call d_call v_call clone_size cdr3_aa cdr3_nt
14 TRBJ2-1 NA TRBV5-1 NA CASSLVESNNEQFF TGCGCCAGCAGCTTGGTCGAGTCCAACAATGAGCAGTTCTTC
14 TRBJ2-3 NA TRBV12-3/TRBV12-4 many CASSLGPRVGTQYF TGTGCCAGCAGTTTGGGACCTCGAGTGGGTACGCAGTATTTT
13 TRBJ2-1 NA TRBV7-9 many CASSFPGRGEQFF TGTGCCAGCAGCTTCCCAGGGCGGGGTGAGCAGTTCTTC
16 TRBJ1-2 NA TRBV19 few CASSIGPGTPTYGYTF TGTGCCAGTAGTATAGGCCCCGGGACACCAACGTATGGCTACACCTTC
16 TRBJ1-5 TRBD1 TRBV6-1 NA CASSRNWGQENQPQHF TGTGCCAGCAGTAGGAACTGGGGACAGGAAAATCAGCCCCAGCATTTT
11 TRBJ1-1 NA TRBV20-1 many CSASGDTEAFF TGCAGTGCTAGCGGCGACACTGAAGCTTTCTTT
14 TRBJ2-1 NA TRBV28 many CASSLVRLGGEQFF TGTGCCAGCAGTTTAGTCCGATTGGGGGGTGAGCAGTTCTTC
15 TRBJ2-4 TRBD2 TRBV5-1 NA CASRSGGQAKNIQYF TGCGCCAGCAGGTCGGGGGGTCAGGCCAAAAACATTCAGTACTTC
15 TRBJ2-5 NA TRBV11-3 many CASSLDLAGRETQYF TGTGCCAGCAGCTTAGATCTCGCGGGGAGAGAGACCCAGTACTTC
15 TRBJ2-5 NA TRBV25-1 many CASSEYLGAQETQYF TGTGCCAGCAGTGAATATTTGGGTGCTCAAGAGACCCAGTACTTC
16 TRBJ1-2 NA TRBV5-1 many CASSLNTDRTYYGYTF TGCGCCAGCAGCTTGAATACCGACAGGACTTACTATGGCTACACCTTC
19 TRBJ2-5 NA TRBV15 many CATSLKSGTWSGMQETQYF TGTGCCACCAGCTTAAAATCCGGGACATGGTCGGGAATGCAAGAGACCCAGTACTTC
10 TRBJ1-2 NA TRBV29-1 few CSVASYGYTF TGCAGCGTCGCCTCGTATGGCTACACCTTC
14 TRBJ2-1 TRBD2 TRBV20-1 NA CSASRLAGGGEQFF TGCAGTGCTAGTCGGCTAGCGGGAGGAGGTGAGCAGTTCTTC
21 TRBJ2-6 NA TRBV28 NA CASSSRNWDTEGSLGANVLTF TGTGCCAGCAGTAGCCGTAATTGGGACACCGAGGGGAGCCTCGGGGCCAACGTCCTGACTTTC
17 TRBJ2-7 TRBD2 TRBV3-1 many CASSQALAGGGNYEQYF TGTGCCAGCAGCCAAGCACTAGCGGGAGGAGGCAACTACGAGCAGTACTTC
14 TRBJ1-2 NA TRBV12-3/TRBV12-4 NA CASSYSRQVGGYTF TGTGCCAGCAGTTACTCGAGGCAGGTCGGCGGCTACACCTTC
16 TRBJ2-7 NA TRBV2 many CASSEALQGRKYEQYF TGTGCCAGCAGTGAAGCGCTTCAGGGACGGAAGTACGAGCAGTACTTC
14 TRBJ1-1 TRBD1 TRBV7-2 NA CASSYIQGFTEAFF TGTGCCAGCAGCTACATACAGGGGTTCACTGAAGCTTTCTTT
12 TRBJ1-1 TRBD1 TRBV29-1 few CSARDRYTEAFF TGCAGCGCCAGGGACAGGTACACTGAAGCTTTCTTT
15 TRBJ2-7 NA TRBV12-3/TRBV12-4 NA CASSFTAESSCEQYF TGTGCCAGCAGTTTCACAGCTGAGAGCTCCTGCGAGCAGTACTTC
14 TRBJ2-5 TRBD1 TRBV6-9 many CASSYSQDRETQYF TGTGCCAGCAGTTACTCCCAGGACAGGGAGACCCAGTACTTC
18 TRBJ1-4 NA TRBV5-1 few CASSSGLSTGATNEKLFF TGCGCCAGCAGTTCAGGGCTTTCGACAGGTGCAACTAATGAAAAACTGTTTTTT
14 TRBJ2-1 NA TRBV28 many CASSTLTRILSSFF TGTGCCAGCAGTACCCTGACTAGGATCCTCTCCTCTTTCTTC
14 TRBJ2-7 NA TRBV28 NA CASSFAGQSYEQYF TGTGCCAGCAGTTTTGCGGGACAATCCTACGAGCAGTACTTC
14 TRBJ1-4 NA TRBV27 NA CASSTRWTNEKLFF TGTGCCAGCAGTACCCGCTGGACTAATGAAAAACTGTTTTTT
15 TRBJ2-1 TRBD2 TRBV5-1 NA CASIGLAGSYNEQFF TGCGCCAGCATAGGACTAGCGGGTTCCTACAATGAGCAGTTCTTC
13 TRBJ1-2 NA TRBV11-2 few CASSERTDYGYTF TGTGCCAGCAGTGAAAGGACAGACTATGGCTACACCTTC
15 TRBJ1-4 NA TRBV7-2 many CASSLSGGVDEKLFF TGTGCCAGCAGCTTATCCGGAGGGGTAGATGAAAAACTGTTTTTT
13 TRBJ2-2 NA TRBV19 few CASSILSPGELFF TGTGCCAGTAGTATTCTCAGCCCCGGGGAGCTGTTTTTT
16 TRBJ2-7 TRBD2 TRBV28 many CASIFGGSALSYEQYF TGTGCCAGCATTTTCGGCGGGAGCGCCCTCTCCTACGAGCAGTACTTC
13 TRBJ2-7 TRBD1 TRBV24-1 NA CATSRQGSYEQYF TGTGCCACCAGTAGACAGGGGTCCTACGAGCAGTACTTC